This T cell receptor beta chain is drawn from a study of cytomegalovirus exposure and HLA in healthy donors. Study results and limitations: Several of the most significant clusters appeared linked to common viral pathogens, based on a later analysis.

About this clone itself: Its matching antigen is unknown.

The germline V and J ends were trimmed by 0 bases and 0 bases, with 12 bases remaining between them. In germline, CDR1 is SGHRS, CDR2 YFSETQ. This CDR3 is built from 16 residues. The PCR employed 60 Vbeta primers together with 13 Jbeta primers. Here immunoSEQ multiplex PCR was the method, and the copy in TCRdb shows in-frame clones only, minus some. Seen in this sample are more than 65,000 clones; the ten most common clones hold 2.5% to 3%. The material sequenced was PBMCs. The TCR was taken from a man aged 35 to 55 in good health and CMV-seronegative. The chain employs TRBV5-1 and TRBJ1-1, with D uncertain. CDR3 sequence (DNA): TGCGCCAGCAGCTTGGGGCTTGGAACAGTGAACACTGAAGCTTTCTTT. Amino acids: CASSLGLGTVNTEAFF.